Below, 10 T cell receptor beta chains from the same sample are listed, as sequenced in a study of shared T cell receptors in the human thymus. Profiled with immunoSEQ multiplex PCR; TCRdb holds only in-frame clones, not every one. The sample carries 500,000 to 750,000 clones, roughly 90% recorded once. A further study also used this sample, focusing on human thymus T cells.

The specimen sequenced was thymocytes. These TCRs come from a boy under two years old with a congenital heart defect.

CDR3 DNA: TGTGCCAGCTCACCACCTGGGATAAGGGGCTCTGGAAACACCATATATTTT. Amino acids: CASSPPGIRGSGNTIYF. This chain connects TRBV18 to TRBJ1-3; D is perhaps TRBD1 (5 bases). Germline V gene data show CDR1 as KGHSH and CDR2 as LQKENI. CDR3 size: 17 residues. V was trimmed by 0 bases and J by 0 bases, leaving 12 bases between them.

This sequence joins TRBV11-2 and TRBJ2-1; a weak D match, TRBD1 (5 bases). From germline, CDR1 is SGHAT and CDR2 FQNNGV. The CDR3 consists of 14 residues. Trimming cost V 3 bases and J 9 bases, with 15 bases left between them. The CDR3 DNA sequence: TGTGCCAGCAGCTTTCAGACAGAGATGAGTGAGCAGTTCTTC. Translation gives CASSFQTEMSEQFF.

CDR3 coding DNA: TGTGCCAGTACCAAGGCTCAGGGCCCCAGGAACTATGGCTACACCTTC. Translated, it gives CASTKAQGPRNYGYTF. The genes are TRBV19 and TRBJ1-2; tentatively, D is TRBD1 (5 bases). Germline values: CDR1 LNHDA, CDR2 SQIVND (reference sequence). The CDR3 has 16 amino acids. Trimming took 7 bases from V and 2 from J, leaving 20 bases between them.

The chain is built from TRBV4-3 and TRBJ2-1; 7 bases map to TRBD2. The CDR3 has 18 amino acids. After removal of 0 bases from V and 0 bases from J, the junction contained 8 bases not matched to a gene. Germline V gene sequence: CDR1 LGHNA, CDR2 YSLEER. The CDR3 DNA reads as TGCGCCAGCAGCCAAGATAGGATAAAGCGGGACTCCTACAATGAGCAGTTCTTC. It specifies CASSQDRIKRDSYNEQFF.

This rearrangement joins TRBV27 to TRBJ2-7; maybe TRBD2 (6 bases). V gave up 6 bases and J gave up 5 bases, with 23 bases separating them. The CDR3 runs 16 residues. In germline, CDR1 is MNHEY, CDR2 SMNVEV (reference sequence). The CDR3 nucleotides read TGTGCCAGCAGGATTTTCCGGGACTCGGGACGTCACGAGCAGTACTTC. It yields the protein CASRIFRDSGRHEQYF.

The chain joins TRBV30 to TRBJ1-1; D is undetermined. The V and J ends lost 5 bases and 8 bases respectively, with 15 bases between them. The CDR3 is 12 amino acids. CDR1 and CDR2 (germline): GTSNPN, SVGIG (reference sequence). This CDR3 is CAWAPGTLEAFF. In DNA form, the CDR3 reads TGTGCCTGGGCACCGGGAACACTGGAAGCTTTCTTT.

The chain is built from TRBV4-3 and TRBJ1-2; D perhaps matches TRBD1 (5 bases). Trimming stripped 3 bases from V and 4 bases from J, with 27 bases between. Germline CDR1 reads LGHNA; CDR2 reads YSLEER. The CDR3 sequence is 19 residues long. CDR3 bases: TGCGCCAGCAGCCAGCGGGAGGTTTGGGGCAGCCCGACACCCTATGGCTACACCTTC. This gives the protein CASSQREVWGSPTPYGYTF.

This chain joins TRBV5-3 and TRBJ1-1; 8 nucleotides agree with TRBD1. TRBV5-3 is reported as an ORF; its role is uncertain. V lost 3 bases, J lost 4 bases, and 11 bases stayed unmatched. CDR3 length equals 16 residues. The CDR3, as DNA: TGTGCCAGAAGCTACCGACAGGGGTTGAGTAGCACTGAAGCTTTCTTT. It specifies CARSYRQGLSSTEAFF.

CDR3 sequence: CASSLVGREGCYEQYF. The CDR3 DNA reads TGTGCCAGCAGCTTAGTGGGGCGGGAGGGTTGCTACGAGCAGTACTTC. The gene calls are TRBV7-9 and TRBJ2-7, with TRBD2 matching over 9 bases. CDR3 length equals 16 residues. Germline-derived CDR1 and CDR2 are SEHNR and FQNEAQ (reference sequence). V shed 1 base, J shed 3 bases, and the junction held 7 bases outside the gene matches.

Concerning this clone itself: An end of the junction does not agree with germline; a read error may underlie this. The chain is built from TRBV30 and TRBJ2-2; 10 nucleotides line up with TRBD1. This CDR3 region has 16 residues. Germline V CDR1 and CDR2: GTSNPN, SVGIG (reference sequence). CDR3 bases: TGTGCCTGGAGTTCCGACAGGGGGCCGAAGACCGGGGAGCTGTTTTTT. It translates to CAWSSDRGPKTGELFF.